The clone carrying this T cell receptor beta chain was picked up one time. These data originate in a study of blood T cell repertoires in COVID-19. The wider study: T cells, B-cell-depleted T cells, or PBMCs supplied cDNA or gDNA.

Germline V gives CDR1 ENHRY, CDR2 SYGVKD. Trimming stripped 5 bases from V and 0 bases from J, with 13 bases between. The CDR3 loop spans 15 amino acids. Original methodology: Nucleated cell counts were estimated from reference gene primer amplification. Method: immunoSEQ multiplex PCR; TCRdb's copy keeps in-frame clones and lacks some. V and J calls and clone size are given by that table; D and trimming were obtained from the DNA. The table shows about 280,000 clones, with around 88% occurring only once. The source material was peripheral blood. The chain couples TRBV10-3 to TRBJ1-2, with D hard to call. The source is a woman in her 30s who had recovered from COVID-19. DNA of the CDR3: TGTGCCATCAGTTCAGACCTTGGAGCTAACTATGGCTACACCTTC. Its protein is CAISSDLGANYGYTF.